Described below is a single T cell receptor (beta chain) sequence and its context. Method: immunoSEQ multiplex PCR; TCRdb's copy keeps in-frame clones and lacks some. This sample yields 150,000 or so clones, of which just under 95% are seen a single time; 8.5% belongs to the top ten. This specimen belongs to a study of control samples from healthy donors and cancer patients. The CDR3 spans 15 residues. Trimming removed 4 bases from V and 7 bases from J; junction bases left unmatched: 7. Per the germline V gene, CDR1 is SGDLS and CDR2 is YYNGEE. Sequencing was carried out using blood. The clonotype comes from a middle-aged woman in good health. The rearrangement uses TRBV9 and TRBJ1-6, with 8 nucleotides matching TRBD1. CDR3 coding DNA: TGTGCCAGCAGCCCAGGGACAGGAACAAATTCACCCCTCCACTTT. This gives the protein CASSPGTGTNSPLHF.